The present TCR beta chain was sequenced within a study of vaccination effects on CD4 cells after COVID-19. General study findings and limits: Clones of infection and vaccine origin contracted markedly late after vaccination.

Trimming shortened V by 3 bases and J by 5 bases, and 16 bases separated the two germline ends. The CDR3 totals 15 residues. Per the germline V gene, CDR1 is LGHDT and CDR2 is YNNKEL (reference sequence). About this clone itself: What it binds is not known.

TCRdb's copy holds only in-frame clones and misses some; the assay was immunoSEQ multiplex PCR. The sample includes about 46,000 clones, around four fifths of them seen just once. Isolation of CD4+ T cells took place after 10 days of culture. A half-volume exchange with IL-2 medium occurred on days 3 and 7. The genes are TRBV3-1 (or the pseudogene TRBV3-2) and TRBJ1-1; perhaps TRBD1 as D (6 bases). Sample: CD4+ T cells from PBMCs cultured without peptide, taken before COVID-19 vaccination. This clonotype was sampled from a human donor who had a prior SARS-CoV-2 infection. The CDR3 here is CASSQGAGQDTEAFF. DNA for the CDR3: TGTGCCAGCAGCCAGGGGGCAGGCCAGGATACTGAAGCTTTCTTT.